These T cell receptor beta chains were read from a single sample in a study of blood T cell repertoires in COVID-19. Profiled with immunoSEQ multiplex PCR; TCRdb holds only in-frame clones, not every one. The table has hundreds of thousands of clones, roughly 85% seen once. The sequenced sample consisted of PBMCs or T cells enriched from blood (not recorded which). Receptor source: a man between 35 and 55 years old who had recovered from COVID-19. CDR3s include the opening cysteine and the closing phenylalanine or tryptophan. D genes are given only for firm matches. Only part of the rows carry a size: once, few, many, or a class if the clone is expanded.

TRBV25-1	TRBJ1-4	-	-	13	TGTGCCAGCACAGCCGCGGAAAATGAAAAACTGTTTTTT	CASTAAENEKLFF
TRBV19	TRBJ1-5	-	-	14	TGTGCCAGTAGCGCGCAGGGAAACAATCAGCCCCAGCATTTT	CASSAQGNNQPQHF
TRBV30	TRBJ2-7	-	-	12	TGTGCCTGGAGTGATCAGGCCCTTCTTGCGTACTTC	CAWSDQALLAYF
TRBV7-2	TRBJ1-4	-	-	15	TGTGCCAGCAGCTTAAGGGCGGGAACTAATGAAAAACTGTTTTTT	CASSLRAGTNEKLFF
TRBV18	TRBJ1-1	TRBD1	few	15	TGTGCCAGCTCACCACGGACAGGGGAGGGCACTGAAGCTTTCTTT	CASSPRTGEGTEAFF
TRBV9	TRBJ1-2	TRBD1	-	17	TGTGCCAGCAGCGTAGGGGGACAGCCATCAGCTAACTATGGCTACACCTTC	CASSVGGQPSANYGYTF
TRBV5-5	TRBJ2-1	TRBD2	-	15	TGTGCCAGCAGCGCACTAGCGGGAGGGGGGCATGAGCAGTTCTTC	CASSALAGGGHEQFF
TRBV5-4	TRBJ2-5	TRBD1	-	15	TGTGCCAGCAGAAACCGGGACAGGGGAAAAGAGACCCAGTACTTC	CASRNRDRGKETQYF
TRBV18	TRBJ2-3	-	-	14	TGTGCCAGCTCAATCACAGGGAGCACAGATACGCAGTATTTT	CASSITGSTDTQYF
TRBV27	TRBJ1-1	-	-	15	TGTGCCAGCATTGGATTGTCGGGGGGGAACACTGAAGCTTTCTTT	CASIGLSGGNTEAFF
TRBV27	TRBJ2-7	TRBD2	-	14	TGTGCCAGCAGTTTGAGCGGGAGCCTCCACGAGCAGTACTTC	CASSLSGSLHEQYF
TRBV30	TRBJ2-7	TRBD1	-	12	TGTGCCTGGAGTTACAGGGGCCGGGAGCAGTACTTC	CAWSYRGREQYF
TRBV5-1	TRBJ1-1	-	-	17	TGCGCCAGCAGCTTGAACGGCGACAGCCTACCGGGCACTGAAGCTTTCTTT	CASSLNGDSLPGTEAFF
TRBV27	TRBJ1-2	-	-	14	TGTGCCACCTCTAGGTTGTCTACTAACTATGGCTACACCTTC	CATSRLSTNYGYTF
TRBV28	TRBJ1-5	-	many	16	TGTGCCAGCAGTTTAAGCCACCTGTTCGGGAATCAGCCCCAGCATTTT	CASSLSHLFGNQPQHF
TRBV6-1	TRBJ2-7	TRBD1	many	13	TGTGCCAGCAGTGACGGGGACAGTTCAGAGCAGTACTTC	CASSDGDSSEQYF
TRBV30	TRBJ2-1	TRBD1	-	13	TGTGCCTGGAGCAGGGGGCAGCTGGATGAGCAGTTCTTC	CAWSRGQLDEQFF
TRBV15	TRBJ2-7	TRBD1	-	15	TGTGCCACCAGCAGAGATAGGGGACAGGGAGGAGAGCAGTACTTC	CATSRDRGQGGEQYF
TRBV4-1	TRBJ2-4	-	-	15	TGCGCCAGCAGCCAGGGGGACTTAGCCAAAAACATTCAGTACTTC	CASSQGDLAKNIQYF
TRBV30	TRBJ2-7	-	-	15	TGTGCCTGGAGTCTGACCGGGACAGTACGCGGGAAGCAGTACTTC	CAWSLTGTVRGKQYF
TRBV4-1	TRBJ2-7	-	-	15	TGCGCCAGCGCTGAGGCTAGCGCGGGATCATACGAGCAGTACTTC	CASAEASAGSYEQYF
TRBV13	TRBJ2-5	TRBD1	-	14	TGTGCCAGCAGCTCCGGGACAGGGGAAGAGACCCAGTACTTC	CASSSGTGEETQYF
TRBV4-3	TRBJ1-2	-	-	14	TGCGCCAGCAGCCAAATCGCAGTCCAGTATGGCTACACCTTC	CASSQIAVQYGYTF
TRBV10-1	TRBJ2-7	TRBD1	-	14	TGCGCCAGCAGTCCGGGACAGGGGTGGTACGAGCAGTACTTC	CASSPGQGWYEQYF
TRBV18	TRBJ1-1	TRBD1	-	14	TGTGCCAGCTCAGGGACAGACCTTGGCACTGAAGCTTTCTTT	CASSGTDLGTEAFF
TRBV6-2/TRBV6-3	TRBJ2-7	TRBD2	-	17	TGTGCCAGCAGTTTCCCGACTAGCGGAGTAGGAAACTACGAGCAGTACTTC	CASSFPTSGVGNYEQYF
TRBV4-1	TRBJ2-5	TRBD2	-	15	TGCGCCAGCAGCCAAGATCAGACTAGCTTGGAGACCCAGTACTTC	CASSQDQTSLETQYF
TRBV11-2	TRBJ2-5	-	-	14	TGTGCCAGCAGCTTAGGGGCAGCCCAAGAGACCCAGTACTTC	CASSLGAAQETQYF
TRBV28	TRBJ1-2	TRBD1	-	16	TGTGCCAGCAGTTTTGGACAGGGGAGGTTAAACTATGGCTACACCTTC	CASSFGQGRLNYGYTF
TRBV19	TRBJ2-1	TRBD2	once	15	TGTGCCAGTAGTACAACTAGCGGGCCCTACAATGAGCAGTTCTTC	CASSTTSGPYNEQFF
TRBV9	TRBJ2-7	-	once	14	TGTGCCAGCAGCGTAGGGAGTCGACCCTACGAGCAGTACTTC	CASSVGSRPYEQYF
TRBV7-2	TRBJ2-1	TRBD1	-	14	TGTGCCAGCAGCTTAGGGTCCCGGGACAGGGTACACTTCTTC	CASSLGSRDRVHFF
TRBV5-4	TRBJ2-5	-	-	13	TGTGCCAGCAGCTCCTCCCCTCCAGAGACCCAGTACTTC	CASSSSPPETQYF
TRBV2	TRBJ1-6	-	-	17	TGTGCCAGCAGGCCGGGACTAGCTGGCTCCTATAATTCACCCCTCCACTTT	CASRPGLAGSYNSPLHF
TRBV5-8	TRBJ2-7	-	-	14	TGTGCCAGCAACCAGGGTATTAGCTCCTACGAGCAGTACTTC	CASNQGISSYEQYF